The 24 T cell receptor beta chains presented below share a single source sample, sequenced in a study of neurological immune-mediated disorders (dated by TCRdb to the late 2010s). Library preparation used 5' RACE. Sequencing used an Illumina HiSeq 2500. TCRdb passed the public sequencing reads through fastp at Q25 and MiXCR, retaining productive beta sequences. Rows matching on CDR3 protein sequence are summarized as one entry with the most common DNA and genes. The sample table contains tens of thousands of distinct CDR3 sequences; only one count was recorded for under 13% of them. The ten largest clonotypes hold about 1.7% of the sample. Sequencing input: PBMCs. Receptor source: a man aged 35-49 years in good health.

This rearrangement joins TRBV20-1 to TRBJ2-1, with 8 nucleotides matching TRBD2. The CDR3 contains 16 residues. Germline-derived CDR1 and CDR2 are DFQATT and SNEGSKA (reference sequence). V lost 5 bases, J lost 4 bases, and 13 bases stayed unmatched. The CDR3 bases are TGCAGTGCTCCCCTAGCGGGTAGCGTTAAGTACAATGAGCAGTTCTTC. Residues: CSAPLAGSVKYNEQFF.

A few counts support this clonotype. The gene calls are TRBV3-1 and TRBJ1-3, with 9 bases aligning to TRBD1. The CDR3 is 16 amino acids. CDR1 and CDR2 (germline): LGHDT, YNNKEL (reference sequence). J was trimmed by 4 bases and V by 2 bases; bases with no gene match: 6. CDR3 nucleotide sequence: TGTGCCAGCAGCCAACTAACGGGACAGGGAGGAAACACCATATATTTT. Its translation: CASSQLTGQGGNTIYF.

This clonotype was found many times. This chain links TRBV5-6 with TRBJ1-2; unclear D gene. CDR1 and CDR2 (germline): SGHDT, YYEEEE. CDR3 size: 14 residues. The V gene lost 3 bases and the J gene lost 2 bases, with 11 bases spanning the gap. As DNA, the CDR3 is TGTGCCAGCAGCTCCCCGTCGTCGAACTATGGCTACACCTTC. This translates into CASSSPSSNYGYTF.

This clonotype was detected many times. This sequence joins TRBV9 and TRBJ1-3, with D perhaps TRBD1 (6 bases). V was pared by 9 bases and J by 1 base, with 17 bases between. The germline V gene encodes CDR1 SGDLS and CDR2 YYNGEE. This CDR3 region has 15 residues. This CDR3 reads CATRQDSTSGNTIYF. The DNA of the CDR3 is TGTGCCACCAGACAGGACAGTACATCTGGAAACACCATATATTTT.

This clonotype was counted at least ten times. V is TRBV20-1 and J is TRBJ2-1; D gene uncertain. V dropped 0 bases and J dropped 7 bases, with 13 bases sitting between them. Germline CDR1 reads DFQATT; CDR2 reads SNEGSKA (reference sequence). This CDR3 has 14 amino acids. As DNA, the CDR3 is TGCAGTGCTAGAGAGGCTCCTTTGGGGAATGAGCAGTTCTTC. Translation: CSAREAPLGNEQFF.

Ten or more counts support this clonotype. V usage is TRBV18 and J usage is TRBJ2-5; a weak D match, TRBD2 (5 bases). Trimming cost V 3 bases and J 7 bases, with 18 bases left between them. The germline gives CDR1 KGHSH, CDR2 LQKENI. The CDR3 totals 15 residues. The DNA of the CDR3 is TGTGCCAGCTCACCTCTCAGGACTCTAGAGGGGACCCAGTACTTC. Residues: CASSPLRTLEGTQYF.

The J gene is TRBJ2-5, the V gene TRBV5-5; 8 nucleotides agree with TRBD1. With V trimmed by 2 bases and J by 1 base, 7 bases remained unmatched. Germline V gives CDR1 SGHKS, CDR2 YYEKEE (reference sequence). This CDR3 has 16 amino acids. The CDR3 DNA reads TGTGCCAGCAGCTTCAGACAGGGGAGGATCCAAGAGACCCAGTACTTC. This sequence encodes CASSFRQGRIQETQYF.

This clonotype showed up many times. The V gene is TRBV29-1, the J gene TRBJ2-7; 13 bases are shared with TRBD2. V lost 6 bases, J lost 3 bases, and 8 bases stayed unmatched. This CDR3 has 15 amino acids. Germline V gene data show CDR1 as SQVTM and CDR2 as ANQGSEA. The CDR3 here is CSVPGTSGIFYEQYF. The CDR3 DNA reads TGCAGCGTCCCCGGGACTAGCGGGATCTTCTACGAGCAGTACTTC.

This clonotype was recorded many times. Here the CDR3 DNA reads TGTGCCAGCAGCTTAGACAGGCGGGAGACCCAGTACTTC. As protein: CASSLDRRETQYF. This chain connects TRBV5-6 to TRBJ2-5; D is possibly TRBD1 (6 bases). This CDR3 is 13 amino acids long. Per germline, CDR1 SGHDT and CDR2 YYEEEE. V lost 2 bases, J lost 5 bases, and 10 bases lay in between. Using reference TRBV5-6 and TRBJ2-5 for the parts outside the CDR3, the full variable domain is DAGVTQSPTHLIKTRGQQVTLRCSPKSGHDTVSWYQQALGQGPQFIFQYYEEEERQRGNFPDRFSGHQFPNYSSELNVNALLLGDSALYLCASSLDRRETQYFGPGTRLLVL.

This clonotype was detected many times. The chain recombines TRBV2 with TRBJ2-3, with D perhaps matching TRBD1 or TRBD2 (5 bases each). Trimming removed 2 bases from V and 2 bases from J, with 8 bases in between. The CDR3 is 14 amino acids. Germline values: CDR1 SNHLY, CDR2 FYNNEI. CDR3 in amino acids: CASSEQGVTDTQYF. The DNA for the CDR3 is TGTGCCAGCAGTGAACAGGGAGTCACAGATACGCAGTATTTT.

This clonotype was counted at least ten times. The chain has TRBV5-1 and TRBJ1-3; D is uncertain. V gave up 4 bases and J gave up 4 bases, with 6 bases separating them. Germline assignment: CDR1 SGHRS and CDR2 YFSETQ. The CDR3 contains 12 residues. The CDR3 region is CASSPEGNTIYF. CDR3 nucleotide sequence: TGCGCCAGCAGCCCTGAAGGAAACACCATATATTTT.

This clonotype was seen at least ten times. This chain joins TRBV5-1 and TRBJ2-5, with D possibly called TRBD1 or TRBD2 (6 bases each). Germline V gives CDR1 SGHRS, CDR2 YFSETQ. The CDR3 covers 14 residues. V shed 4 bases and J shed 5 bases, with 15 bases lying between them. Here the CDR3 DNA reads TGCGCCAGCAGCGACCTGGGGGGCGGTGAGACCCAGTACTTC. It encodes CASSDLGGGETQYF.

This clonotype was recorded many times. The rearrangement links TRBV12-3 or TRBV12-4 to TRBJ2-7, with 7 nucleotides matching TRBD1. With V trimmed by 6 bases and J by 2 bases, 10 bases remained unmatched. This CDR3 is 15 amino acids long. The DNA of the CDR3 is TGTGCCAGCAGCCCGGACAGGAACCAAGCCTACGAGCAGTACTTC. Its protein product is CASSPDRNQAYEQYF.

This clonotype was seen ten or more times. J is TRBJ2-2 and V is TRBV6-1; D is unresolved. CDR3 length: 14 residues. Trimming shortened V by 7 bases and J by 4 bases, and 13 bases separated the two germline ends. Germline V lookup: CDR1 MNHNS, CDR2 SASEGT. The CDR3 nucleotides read TGTGCCAGCAATCCGCAGTCGGGCACCGGGGAGCTGTTTTTT. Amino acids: CASNPQSGTGELFF.

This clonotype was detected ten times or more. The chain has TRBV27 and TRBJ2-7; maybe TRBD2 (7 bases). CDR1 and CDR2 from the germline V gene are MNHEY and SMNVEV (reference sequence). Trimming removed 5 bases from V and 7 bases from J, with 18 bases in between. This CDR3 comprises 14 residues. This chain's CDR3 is CASSRTGGGGEQYF. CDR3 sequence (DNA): TGTGCCAGCAGTCGTACGGGGGGCGGGGGTGAGCAGTACTTC.

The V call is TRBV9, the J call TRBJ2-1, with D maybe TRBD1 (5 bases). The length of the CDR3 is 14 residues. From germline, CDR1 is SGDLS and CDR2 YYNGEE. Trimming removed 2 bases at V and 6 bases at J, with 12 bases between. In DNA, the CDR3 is TGTGCCAGCAGCGTCATGGGGCGAGGCAATGAGCAGTTCTTC. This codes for CASSVMGRGNEQFF.

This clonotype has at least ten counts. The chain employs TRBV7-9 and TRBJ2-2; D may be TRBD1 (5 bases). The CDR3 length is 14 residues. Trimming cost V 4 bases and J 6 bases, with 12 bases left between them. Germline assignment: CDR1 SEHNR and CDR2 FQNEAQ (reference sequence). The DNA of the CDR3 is TGTGCCAGCAGCTCCCAGGGTCGTCCCGGGGAGCTGTTTTTT. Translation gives CASSSQGRPGELFF.

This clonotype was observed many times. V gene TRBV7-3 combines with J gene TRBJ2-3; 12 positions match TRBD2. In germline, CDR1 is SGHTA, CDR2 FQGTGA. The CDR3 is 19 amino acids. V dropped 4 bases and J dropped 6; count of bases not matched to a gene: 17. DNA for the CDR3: TGTGCCAGCAGCTCGCCCCGTCCGGGGACTAGCGGGTGGACGGATACGCAGTATTTT. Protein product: CASSSPRPGTSGWTDTQYF.

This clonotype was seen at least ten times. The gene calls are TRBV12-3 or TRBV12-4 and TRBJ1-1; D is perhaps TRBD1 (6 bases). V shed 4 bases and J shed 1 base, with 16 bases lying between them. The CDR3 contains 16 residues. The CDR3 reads CASSSYLGGENTEAFF. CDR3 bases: TGTGCCAGCAGTTCCTATCTAGGGGGGGAGAACACTGAAGCTTTCTTT.

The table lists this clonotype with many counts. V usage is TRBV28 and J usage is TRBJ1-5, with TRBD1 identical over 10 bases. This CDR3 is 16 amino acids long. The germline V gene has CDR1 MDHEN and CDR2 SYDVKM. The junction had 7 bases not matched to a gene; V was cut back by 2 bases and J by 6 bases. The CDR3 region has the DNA TGTGCCAGCAGTTTAGTGGAGACAGGGGGCTTTCAGCCCCAGCATTTT. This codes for CASSLVETGGFQPQHF.

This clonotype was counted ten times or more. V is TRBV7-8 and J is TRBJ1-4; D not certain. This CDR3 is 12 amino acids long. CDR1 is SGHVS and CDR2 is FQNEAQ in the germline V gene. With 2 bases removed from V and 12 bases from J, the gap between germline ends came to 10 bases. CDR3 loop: CASSLRMGELFF. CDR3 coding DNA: TGTGCCAGCAGCTTAAGGATGGGAGAACTGTTTTTT.

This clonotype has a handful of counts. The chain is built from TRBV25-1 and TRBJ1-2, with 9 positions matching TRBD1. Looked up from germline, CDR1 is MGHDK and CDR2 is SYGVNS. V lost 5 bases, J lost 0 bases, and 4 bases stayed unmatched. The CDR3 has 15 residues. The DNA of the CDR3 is TGTGCCAGCAGTTCCGGGACAGGGCCTAACTATGGCTACACCTTC. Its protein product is CASSSGTGPNYGYTF.

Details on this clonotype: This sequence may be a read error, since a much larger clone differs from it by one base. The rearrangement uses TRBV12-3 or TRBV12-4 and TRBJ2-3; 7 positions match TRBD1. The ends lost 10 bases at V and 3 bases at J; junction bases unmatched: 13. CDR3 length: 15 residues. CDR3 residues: CANSVGGAVTDTQYF. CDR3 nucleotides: TGTGCCAACAGCGTAGGGGGCGCGGTGACAGATACGCAGTATTTT.

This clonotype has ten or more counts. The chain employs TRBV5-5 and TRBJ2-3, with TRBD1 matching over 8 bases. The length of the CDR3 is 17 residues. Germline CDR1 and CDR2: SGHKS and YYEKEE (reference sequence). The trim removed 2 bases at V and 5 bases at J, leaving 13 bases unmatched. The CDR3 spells CASSFGGLTGAGDTQYF. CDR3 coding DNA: TGTGCCAGCAGCTTTGGGGGACTGACAGGGGCTGGAGATACGCAGTATTTT.